The sample holds one count of the clone carrying this T cell receptor (beta chain). CDR1 and CDR2 (germline): MGHDK, SYGVNS. The CDR3 spans 17 residues. V lost 6 bases to trimming and J lost 0 bases; unmatched junction nucleotides: 9. The data belong to a study of blood T cell repertoires in COVID-19. The wider study: COVID-19 samples from acute and convalescent phases originated in the United States, Italy and Spain. The cDNA or gDNA used as material had been derived from T cells, B-cell-depleted T cells, or PBMCs.

This table comes from immunoSEQ multiplex PCR, and its TCRdb copy is limited to in-frame clones, with some not included. The repertoire consists of 140,000 to 150,000 clones, with more than 70% occurring once and the leading ten covering under 15%. Sequenced input: peripheral blood. The receptor's source is a man in his fifties or sixties with active or convalescent COVID-19. The rearrangement uses TRBV25-1 and TRBJ1-1, with 11 nucleotides matching TRBD1. In nucleotides, the CDR3 is TGTGCCAGCAGAAGAAGGGGACAGGGGGTCGTGAACACTGAAGCTTTCTTT. Its translation is CASRRRGQGVVNTEAFF.